What follows is one T cell receptor beta chain and its context. This clone was counted once. This receptor's antigen is unknown. No clone much larger than this one lies a single base away; base qualities are absent. The record originates from a study of blood T cell repertoires in COVID-19 (dated by TCRdb to about 2020). About the investigation overall: Samples from collaborators originated in the United States, Italy and Spain and spanned both the acute and convalescent phases of COVID-19. The prospective study material was composed of cDNA or gDNA derived from T cells, B-cell-depleted T cells, or PBMCs. The repertoires were made available in a free public database intended to serve as a resource for research on the immune response to SARS-CoV-2. Where HLA class I and class II types were available, the types were taken from metadata supplied by the sample provider, not from assay-based typing. Subjects who had been exposed to COVID-19, were actively infected with it, or had recovered from it provided the deeply sampled blood TCRbeta repertoires that made up the dataset. Sample metadata almost always included a de-identified subject ID, COVID-19 status, age in years and sex. The samples were drawn from the first 160 participants of the ongoing ImmuneRACE study and from 950 to 1,500 subjects provided by 6 global collaborators.

The collaborating institutions used their own protocols to collect whole blood in K2EDTA tubes. For TCRbeta analysis, collaborators shipped samples in one of three forms: frozen whole blood, isolated PBMCs, or DNA extracted from either of those sample types. Beyond this particular receptor, the publication reports: The quantity of clinical and demographic metadata differed by source and by participant and was supplied without curation.

The immunoSEQ Assay, a bias-controlled multiplex PCR, was used to amplify TCRbeta CDR3 regions from genomic DNA. The paper's processing steps were these. Within the assay, amplification of reference gene primers was used to estimate how many nucleated cells each sample contained. To quantify the absolute abundance of each unique TCRbeta CDR3 rearrangement, sequence reads were collapsed and filtered. Productive Simpson clonality was computed per sample as the square root of Simpson's diversity index over productive rearrangements. Not all clones reach the TCRdb copy of this immuneACCESS table, which keeps in-frame sequences only. Checked studies attribute under half of the gap to unresolved V genes and leave the rest unexplained. V and J calls and clone size follow that table, whereas D and trimming were derived from the DNA. For this sample the table gives about 150,000 clones, of which about three quarters were detected only once. 1.5% to 2% of the sample lies in the top ten.

Per the germline V gene, KGHSH is the CDR1 and LQKENI is the CDR2. The CDR3 holds 16 amino acids from the cysteine to the phenylalanine. Only the CDR3 portion is preserved as DNA: 48 bases, with reading frame beginning at the first base. Here V drops 3 bases and J drops 2 bases, and the junction holds 2 bases not matched to any gene. Recombination linked TRBV18 to TRBJ2-2; TRBD1 lines up with 11 middle nucleotides. Sequencing was carried out using peripheral blood. The receptor comes from a man of 80 years or more with acute or convalescent COVID-19. CDR3 region: CASSPGQGVNTGELFF. The nucleotide sequence reads as follows: TGTGCCAGCTCACCGGGACAGGGGGTCAACACCGGGGAGCTGTTTTTT.